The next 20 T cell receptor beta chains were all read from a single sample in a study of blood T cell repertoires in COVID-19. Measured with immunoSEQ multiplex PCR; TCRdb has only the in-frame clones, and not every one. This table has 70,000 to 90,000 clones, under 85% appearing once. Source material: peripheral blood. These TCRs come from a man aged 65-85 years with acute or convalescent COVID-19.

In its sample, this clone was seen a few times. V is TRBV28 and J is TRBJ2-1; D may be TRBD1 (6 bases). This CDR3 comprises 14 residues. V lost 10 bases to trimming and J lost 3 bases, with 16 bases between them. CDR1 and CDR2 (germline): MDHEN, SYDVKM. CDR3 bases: TGTGCCACCCGCGGGCAGGGGCGCTACAATGAGCAGTTCTTC. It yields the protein CATRGQGRYNEQFF.

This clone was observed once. The CDR3 loop is CASSVASKTGELFF. In DNA, the CDR3 is TGTGCCAGCAGTGTAGCTAGCAAGACCGGGGAGCTGTTTTTT. The V and J genes are TRBV2 and TRBJ2-2; D perhaps matches TRBD2 (5 bases). This CDR3 has 14 residues. Germline CDR1 reads SNHLY; CDR2 reads FYNNEI. V gave up 4 bases and J gave up 5 bases, with 11 bases separating them.

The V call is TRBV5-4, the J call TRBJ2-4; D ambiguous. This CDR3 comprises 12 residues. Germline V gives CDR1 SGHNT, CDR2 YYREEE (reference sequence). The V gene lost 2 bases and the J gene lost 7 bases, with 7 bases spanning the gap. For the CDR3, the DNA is TGTGCCAGCAGCTTTAACGAGAACATTCAGTACTTC. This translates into CASSFNENIQYF.

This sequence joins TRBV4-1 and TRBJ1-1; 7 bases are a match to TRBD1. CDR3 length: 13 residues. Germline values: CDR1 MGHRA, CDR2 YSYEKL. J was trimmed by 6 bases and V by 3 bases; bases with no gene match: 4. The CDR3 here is CASSHPDRAEAFF. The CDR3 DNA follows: TGCGCCAGCAGCCATCCAGACAGGGCTGAAGCTTTCTTT.

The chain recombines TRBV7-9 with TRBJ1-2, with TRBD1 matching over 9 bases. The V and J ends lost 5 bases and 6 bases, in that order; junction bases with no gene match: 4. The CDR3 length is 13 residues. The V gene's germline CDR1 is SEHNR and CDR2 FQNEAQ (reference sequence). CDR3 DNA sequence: TGTGCCAGCAGCCCCCGACAGGGGGATGGCTACACCTTC. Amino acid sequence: CASSPRQGDGYTF. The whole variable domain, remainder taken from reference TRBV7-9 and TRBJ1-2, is DTGVSQNPRHKITKRGQNVTFRCDPISEHNRLYWYRQTLGQGPEFLTYFQNEAQLEKSRLLSDRFSAERPKGSFSTLEIQRTEQGDSAMYLCASSPRQGDGYTFGSGTRLTVV.

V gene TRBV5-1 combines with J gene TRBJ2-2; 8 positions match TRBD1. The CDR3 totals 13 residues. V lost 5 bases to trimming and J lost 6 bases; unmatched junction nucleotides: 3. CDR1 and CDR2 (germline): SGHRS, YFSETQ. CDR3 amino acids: CASSSGGPGELFF. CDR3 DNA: TGCGCCAGCAGTTCAGGGGGCCCCGGGGAGCTGTTTTTT.

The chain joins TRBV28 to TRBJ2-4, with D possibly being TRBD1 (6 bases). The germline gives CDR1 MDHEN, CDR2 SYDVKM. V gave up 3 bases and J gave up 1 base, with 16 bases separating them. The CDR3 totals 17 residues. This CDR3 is CASSFTSQGWAKNIQYF. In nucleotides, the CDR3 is TGTGCCAGCAGTTTTACTTCCCAGGGGTGGGCCAAAAACATTCAGTACTTC. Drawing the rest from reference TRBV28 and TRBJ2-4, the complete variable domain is DVKVTQSSRYLVKRTGEKVFLECVQDMDHENMFWYRQDPGLGLRLIYFSYDVKMKEKGDIPEGYSVSREKKERFSLILESASTNQTSMYLCASSFTSQGWAKNIQYFGAGTRLSVL.

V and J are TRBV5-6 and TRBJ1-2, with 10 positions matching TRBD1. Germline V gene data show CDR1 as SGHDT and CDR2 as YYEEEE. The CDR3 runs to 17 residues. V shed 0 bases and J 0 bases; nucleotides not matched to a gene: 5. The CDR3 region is CASSLVGQGRPNYGYTF. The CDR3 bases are TGTGCCAGCAGCTTGGTGGGACAGGGGCGCCCTAACTATGGCTACACCTTC.

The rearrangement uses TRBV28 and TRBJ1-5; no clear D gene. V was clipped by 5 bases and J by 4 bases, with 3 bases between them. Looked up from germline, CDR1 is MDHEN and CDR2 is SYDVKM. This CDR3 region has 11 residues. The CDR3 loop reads CASSPNQPQHF. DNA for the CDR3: TGTGCCAGCAGTCCAAATCAGCCCCAGCATTTT.

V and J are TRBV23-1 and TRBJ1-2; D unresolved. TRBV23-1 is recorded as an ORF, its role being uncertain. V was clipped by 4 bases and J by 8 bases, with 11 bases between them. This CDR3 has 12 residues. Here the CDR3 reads CASSLGRQGYTF. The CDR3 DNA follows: TGCGCCAGCAGTCTAGGGAGGCAGGGCTACACCTTC.

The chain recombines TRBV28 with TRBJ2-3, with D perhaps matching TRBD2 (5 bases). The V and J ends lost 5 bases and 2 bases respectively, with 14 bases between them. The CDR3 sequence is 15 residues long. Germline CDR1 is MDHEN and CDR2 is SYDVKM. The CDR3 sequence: CASSPSGFSTDTQYF. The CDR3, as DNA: TGTGCCAGCAGTCCATCGGGGTTTTCCACAGATACGCAGTATTTT.

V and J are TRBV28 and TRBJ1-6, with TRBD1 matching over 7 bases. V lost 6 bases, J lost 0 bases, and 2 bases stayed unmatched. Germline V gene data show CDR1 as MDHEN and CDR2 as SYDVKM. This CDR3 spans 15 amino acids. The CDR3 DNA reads TGTGCCAGCAGCTCAGGGGGCTCCTATAATTCACCCCTCCACTTT. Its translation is CASSSGGSYNSPLHF.

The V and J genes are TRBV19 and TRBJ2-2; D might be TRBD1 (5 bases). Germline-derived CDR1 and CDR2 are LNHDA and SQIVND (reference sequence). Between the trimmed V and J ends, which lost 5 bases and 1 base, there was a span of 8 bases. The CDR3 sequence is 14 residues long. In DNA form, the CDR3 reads TGTGCCAGTAGTCGAGGACAGAACACCGGGGAGCTGTTTTTT. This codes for CASSRGQNTGELFF.

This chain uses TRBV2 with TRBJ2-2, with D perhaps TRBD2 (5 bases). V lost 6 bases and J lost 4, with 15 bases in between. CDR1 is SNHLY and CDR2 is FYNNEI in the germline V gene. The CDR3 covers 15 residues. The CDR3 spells CASRPIGDSTGELFF. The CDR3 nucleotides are TGTGCCAGCAGACCTATCGGGGATTCCACCGGGGAGCTGTTTTTT.

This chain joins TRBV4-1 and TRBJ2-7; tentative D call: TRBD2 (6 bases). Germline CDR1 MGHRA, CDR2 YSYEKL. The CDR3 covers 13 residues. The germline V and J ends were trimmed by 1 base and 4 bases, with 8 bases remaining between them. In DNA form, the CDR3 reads TGCGCCAGCAGCCAAGTCGGGGGATACGAGCAGTACTTC. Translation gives CASSQVGGYEQYF.

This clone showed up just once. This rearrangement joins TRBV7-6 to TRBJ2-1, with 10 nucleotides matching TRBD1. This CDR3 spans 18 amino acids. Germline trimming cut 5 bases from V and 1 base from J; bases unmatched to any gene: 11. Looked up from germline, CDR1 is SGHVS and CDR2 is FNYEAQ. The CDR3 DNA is TGTGCCAGCAGCGCTCCCGCGTCGGGACAGGGGTCCTACAATGAGCAGTTCTTC. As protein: CASSAPASGQGSYNEQFF.

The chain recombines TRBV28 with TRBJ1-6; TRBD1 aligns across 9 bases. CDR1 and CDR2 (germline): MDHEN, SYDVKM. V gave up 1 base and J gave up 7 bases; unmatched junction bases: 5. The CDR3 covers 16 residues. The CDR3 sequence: CASSLLQGAANSPLHF. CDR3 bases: TGTGCCAGCAGTTTATTACAGGGGGCGGCAAATTCACCCCTCCACTTT.

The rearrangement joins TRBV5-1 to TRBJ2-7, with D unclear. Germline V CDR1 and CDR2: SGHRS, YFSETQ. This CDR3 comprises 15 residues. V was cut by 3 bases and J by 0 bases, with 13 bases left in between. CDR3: CASSYVETSSYEQYF. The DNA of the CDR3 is TGCGCCAGCAGCTATGTAGAGACAAGCTCCTACGAGCAGTACTTC.

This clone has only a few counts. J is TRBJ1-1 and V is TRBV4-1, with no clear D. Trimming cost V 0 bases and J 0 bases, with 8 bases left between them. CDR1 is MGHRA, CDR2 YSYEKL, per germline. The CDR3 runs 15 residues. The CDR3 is CASSQEGSLNTEAFF. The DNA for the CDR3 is TGCGCCAGCAGCCAAGAGGGGAGTTTGAACACTGAAGCTTTCTTT.

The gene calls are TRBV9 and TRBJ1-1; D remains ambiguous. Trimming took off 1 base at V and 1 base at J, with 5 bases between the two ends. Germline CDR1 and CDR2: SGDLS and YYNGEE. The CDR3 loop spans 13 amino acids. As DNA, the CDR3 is TGTGCCAGCAGCGTATACTGGAACACTGAAGCTTTCTTT. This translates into CASSVYWNTEAFF. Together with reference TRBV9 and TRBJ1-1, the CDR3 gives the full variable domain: DSGVTQTPKHLITATGQRVTLRCSPRSGDLSVYWYQQSLDQGLQFLIQYYNGEERAKGNILERFSAQQFPDLHSELNLSSLELGDSALYFCASSVYWNTEAFFGQGTRLTVV.